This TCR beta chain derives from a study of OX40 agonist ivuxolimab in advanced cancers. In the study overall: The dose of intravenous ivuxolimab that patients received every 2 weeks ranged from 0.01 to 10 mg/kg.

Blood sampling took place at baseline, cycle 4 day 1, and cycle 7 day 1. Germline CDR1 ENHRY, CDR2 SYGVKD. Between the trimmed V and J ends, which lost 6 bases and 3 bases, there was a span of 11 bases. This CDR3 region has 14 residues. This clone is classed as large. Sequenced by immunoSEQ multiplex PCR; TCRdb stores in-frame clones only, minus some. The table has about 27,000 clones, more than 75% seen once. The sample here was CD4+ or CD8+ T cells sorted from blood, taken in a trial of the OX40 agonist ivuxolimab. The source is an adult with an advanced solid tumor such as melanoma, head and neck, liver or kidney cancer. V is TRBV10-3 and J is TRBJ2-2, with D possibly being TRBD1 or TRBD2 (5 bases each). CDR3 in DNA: TGTGCCATCAGGGGGAGAGGGGACACCGGGGAGCTGTTTTTT. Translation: CAIRGRGDTGELFF.